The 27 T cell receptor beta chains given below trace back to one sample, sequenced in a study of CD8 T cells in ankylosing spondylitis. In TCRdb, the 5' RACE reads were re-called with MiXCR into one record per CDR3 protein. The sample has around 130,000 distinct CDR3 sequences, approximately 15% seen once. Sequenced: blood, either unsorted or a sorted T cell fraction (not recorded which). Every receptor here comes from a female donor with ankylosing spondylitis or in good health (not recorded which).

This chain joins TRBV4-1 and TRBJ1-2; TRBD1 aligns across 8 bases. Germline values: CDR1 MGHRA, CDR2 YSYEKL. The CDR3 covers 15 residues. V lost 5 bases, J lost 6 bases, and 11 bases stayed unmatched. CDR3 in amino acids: CASSSPGQGGDGYTF. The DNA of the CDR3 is TGCGCCAGCAGCTCCCCCGGACAGGGTGGGGATGGCTACACCTTC.

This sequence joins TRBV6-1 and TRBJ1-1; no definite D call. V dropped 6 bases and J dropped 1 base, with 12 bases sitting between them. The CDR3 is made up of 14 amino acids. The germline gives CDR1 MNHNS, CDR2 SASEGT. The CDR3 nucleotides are TGTGCCAGCAGGCGCGCCTCAGAGAACACTGAAGCTTTCTTT. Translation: CASRRASENTEAFF.

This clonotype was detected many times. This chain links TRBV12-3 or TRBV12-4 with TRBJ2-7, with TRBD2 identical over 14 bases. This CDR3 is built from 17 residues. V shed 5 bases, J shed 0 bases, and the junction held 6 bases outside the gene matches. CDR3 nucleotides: TGTGCCAGCAGTCCGGGACTAGCGGGGGCACTCTCCTACGAGCAGTACTTC. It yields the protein CASSPGLAGALSYEQYF.

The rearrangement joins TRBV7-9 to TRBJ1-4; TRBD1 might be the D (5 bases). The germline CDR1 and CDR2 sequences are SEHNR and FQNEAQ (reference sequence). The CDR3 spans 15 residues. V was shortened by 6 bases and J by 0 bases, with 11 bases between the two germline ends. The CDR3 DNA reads TGTGCCAGCAGTTCTGACAGAACAACTAATGAAAAACTGTTTTTT. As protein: CASSSDRTTNEKLFF.

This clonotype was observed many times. CDR3 sequence reads: CSVDSGVTQYF. CDR3 nucleotide sequence: TGCAGCGTTGACTCGGGGGTAACCCAGTACTTC. The gene calls are TRBV29-1 and TRBJ2-5; the D gene is possibly TRBD2 (6 bases). The V end lost 3 bases, the J end lost 8 bases, and 10 bases lay between the germline ends. Germline V CDR1 and CDR2: SQVTM, ANQGSEA. This CDR3 spans 11 amino acids.

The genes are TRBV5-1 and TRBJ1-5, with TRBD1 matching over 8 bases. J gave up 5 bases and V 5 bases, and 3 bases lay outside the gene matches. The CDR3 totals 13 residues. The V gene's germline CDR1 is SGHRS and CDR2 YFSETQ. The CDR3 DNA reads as TGCGCCAGCAGACAGGGGGTCGATCAGCCCCAGCATTTT. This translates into CASRQGVDQPQHF.

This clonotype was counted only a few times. The CDR3 here is CASTPGQGAWGNEKLFF. The CDR3 DNA follows: TGTGCCAGCACTCCGGGACAGGGCGCTTGGGGAAATGAAAAACTGTTTTTT. The chain carries TRBV6-1 and TRBJ1-4; 9 nucleotides match TRBD1. Trimming removed 7 bases from V and 5 bases from J; junction bases left unmatched: 14. Germline CDR1 is MNHNS and CDR2 is SASEGT. The length of the CDR3 is 17 residues.

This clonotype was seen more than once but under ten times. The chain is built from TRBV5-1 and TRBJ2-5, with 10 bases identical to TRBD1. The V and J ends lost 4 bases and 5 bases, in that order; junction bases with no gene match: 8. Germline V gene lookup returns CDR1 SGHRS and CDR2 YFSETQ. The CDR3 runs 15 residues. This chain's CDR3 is CASSGGTGVTETQYF. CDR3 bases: TGCGCCAGCAGCGGCGGGACAGGGGTCACGGAGACCCAGTACTTC.

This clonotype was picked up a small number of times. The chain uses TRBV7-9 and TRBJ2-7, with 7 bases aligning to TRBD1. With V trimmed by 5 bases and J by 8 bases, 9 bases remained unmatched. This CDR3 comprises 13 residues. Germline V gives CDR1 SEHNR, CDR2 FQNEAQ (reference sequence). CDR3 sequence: CASSPRDRAKQYF. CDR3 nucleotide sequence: TGTGCCAGCAGCCCGCGAGACAGGGCCAAGCAGTACTTC.

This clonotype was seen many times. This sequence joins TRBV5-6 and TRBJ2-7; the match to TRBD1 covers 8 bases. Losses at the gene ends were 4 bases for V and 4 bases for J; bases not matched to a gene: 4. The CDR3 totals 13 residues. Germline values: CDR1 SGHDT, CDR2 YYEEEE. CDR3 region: CASSTGQGYEQYF. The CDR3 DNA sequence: TGTGCCAGCAGCACAGGACAGGGTTACGAGCAGTACTTC.

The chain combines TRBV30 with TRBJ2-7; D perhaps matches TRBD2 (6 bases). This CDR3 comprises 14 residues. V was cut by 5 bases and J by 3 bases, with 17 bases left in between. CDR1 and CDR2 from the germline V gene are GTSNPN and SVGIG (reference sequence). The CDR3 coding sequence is TGTGCCTGGGCCCGTACCGGGAGACGCTACGAGCAGTACTTC. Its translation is CAWARTGRRYEQYF.

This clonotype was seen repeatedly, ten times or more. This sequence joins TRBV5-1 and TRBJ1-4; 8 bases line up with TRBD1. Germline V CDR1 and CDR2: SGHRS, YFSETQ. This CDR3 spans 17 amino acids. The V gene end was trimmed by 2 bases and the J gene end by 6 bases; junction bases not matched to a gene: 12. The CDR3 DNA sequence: TGCGCCAGCAGCTTAAACCCGGACAGGGCTCGGGATGAAAAACTGTTTTTT. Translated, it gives CASSLNPDRARDEKLFF.

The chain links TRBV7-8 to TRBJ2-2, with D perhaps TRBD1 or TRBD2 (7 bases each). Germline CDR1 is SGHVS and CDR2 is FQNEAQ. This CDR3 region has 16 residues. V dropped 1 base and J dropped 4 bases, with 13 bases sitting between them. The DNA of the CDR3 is TGTGCCAGCAGCTTAGTAGGGGGCGGGAGCACCGGGGAGCTGTTTTTT. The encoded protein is CASSLVGGGSTGELFF.

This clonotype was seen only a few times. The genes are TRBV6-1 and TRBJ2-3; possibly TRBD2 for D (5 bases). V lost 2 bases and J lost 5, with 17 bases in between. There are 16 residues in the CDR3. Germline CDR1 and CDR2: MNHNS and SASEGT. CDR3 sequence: CASSEYLRAAGDTQYF. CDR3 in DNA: TGTGCCAGCAGTGAATATCTAAGGGCCGCGGGAGATACGCAGTATTTT.

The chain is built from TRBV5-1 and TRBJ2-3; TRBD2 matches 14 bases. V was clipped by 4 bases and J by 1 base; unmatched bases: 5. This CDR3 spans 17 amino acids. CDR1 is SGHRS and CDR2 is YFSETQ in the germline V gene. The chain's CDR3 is CASSPPGLAGGTDTQYF. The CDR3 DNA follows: TGCGCCAGCAGCCCCCCGGGACTAGCGGGGGGCACAGATACGCAGTATTTT.

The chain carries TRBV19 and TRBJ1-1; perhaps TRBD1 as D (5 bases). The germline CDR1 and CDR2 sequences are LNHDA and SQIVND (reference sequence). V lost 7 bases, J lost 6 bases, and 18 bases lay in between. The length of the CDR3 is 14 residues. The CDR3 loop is CASKTWDLGAEAFF. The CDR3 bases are TGTGCCAGTAAGACATGGGACCTCGGGGCTGAAGCTTTCTTT.

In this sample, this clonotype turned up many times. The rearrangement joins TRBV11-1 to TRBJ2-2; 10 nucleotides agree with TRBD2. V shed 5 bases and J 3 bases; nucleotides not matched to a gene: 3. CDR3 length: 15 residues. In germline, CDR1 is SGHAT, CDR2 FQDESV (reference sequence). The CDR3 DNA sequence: TGTGCCAGCAGCCCACTAGCGGGGTACACCGGGGAGCTGTTTTTT. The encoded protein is CASSPLAGYTGELFF.

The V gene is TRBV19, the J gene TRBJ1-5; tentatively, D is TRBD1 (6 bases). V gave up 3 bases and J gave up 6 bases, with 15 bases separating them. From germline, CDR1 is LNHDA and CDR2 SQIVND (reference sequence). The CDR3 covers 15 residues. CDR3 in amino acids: CASSIGAGDGQPQHF. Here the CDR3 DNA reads TGTGCCAGTAGTATCGGGGCAGGGGACGGTCAGCCCCAGCATTTT.

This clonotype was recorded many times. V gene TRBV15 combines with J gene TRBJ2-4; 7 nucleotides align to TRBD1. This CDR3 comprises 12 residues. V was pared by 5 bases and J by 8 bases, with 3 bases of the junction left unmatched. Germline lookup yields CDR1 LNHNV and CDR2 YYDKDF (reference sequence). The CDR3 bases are TGTGCCACCAGCTGGCAGGGGGACATTCAGTACTTC. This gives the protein CATSWQGDIQYF.

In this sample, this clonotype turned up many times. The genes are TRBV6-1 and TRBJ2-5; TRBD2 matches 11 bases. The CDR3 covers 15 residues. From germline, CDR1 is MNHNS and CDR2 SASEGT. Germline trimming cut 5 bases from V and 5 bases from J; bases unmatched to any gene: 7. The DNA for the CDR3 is TGTGCCAGCAGTAAACTAGCGGGGGAAAAGGAGACCCAGTACTTC. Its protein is CASSKLAGEKETQYF.

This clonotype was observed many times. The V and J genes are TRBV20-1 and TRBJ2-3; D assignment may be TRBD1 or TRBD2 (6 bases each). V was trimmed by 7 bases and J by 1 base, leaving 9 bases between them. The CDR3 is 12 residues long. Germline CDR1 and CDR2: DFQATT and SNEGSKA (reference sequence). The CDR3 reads CSGRGGTDTQYF. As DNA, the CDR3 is TGCAGTGGGAGGGGGGGCACAGATACGCAGTATTTT.

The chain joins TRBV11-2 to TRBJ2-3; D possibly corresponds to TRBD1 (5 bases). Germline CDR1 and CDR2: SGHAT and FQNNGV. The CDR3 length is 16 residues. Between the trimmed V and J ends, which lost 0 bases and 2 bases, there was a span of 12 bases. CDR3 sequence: CASSLDSDTYTDTQYF. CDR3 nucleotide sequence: TGTGCCAGCAGCTTAGATTCGGACACGTACACAGATACGCAGTATTTT.

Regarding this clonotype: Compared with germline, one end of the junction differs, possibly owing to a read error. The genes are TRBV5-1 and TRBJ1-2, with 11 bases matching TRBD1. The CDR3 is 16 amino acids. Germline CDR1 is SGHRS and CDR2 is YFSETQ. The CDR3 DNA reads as TGCGCCAGCAGCTTCGGACAGGGGGCCGTAGGTTATGACTACACCTTC. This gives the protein CASSFGQGAVGYDYTF. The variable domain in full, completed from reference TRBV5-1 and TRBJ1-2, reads KAGVTQTPRYLIKTRGQQVTLSCSPISGHRSVSWYQQTPGQGLQFLFEYFSETQRNKGNFPGRFSGRQFSNSRSEMNVSTLELGDSALYLCASSFGQGAVGYDYTFGSGTRLTVV.

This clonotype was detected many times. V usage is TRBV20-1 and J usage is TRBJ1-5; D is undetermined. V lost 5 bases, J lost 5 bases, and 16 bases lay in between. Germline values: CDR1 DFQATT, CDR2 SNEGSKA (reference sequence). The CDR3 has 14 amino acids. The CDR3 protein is CSAFRPDGDQPQHF. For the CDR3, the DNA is TGCAGTGCTTTTCGACCTGACGGTGATCAGCCCCAGCATTTT.

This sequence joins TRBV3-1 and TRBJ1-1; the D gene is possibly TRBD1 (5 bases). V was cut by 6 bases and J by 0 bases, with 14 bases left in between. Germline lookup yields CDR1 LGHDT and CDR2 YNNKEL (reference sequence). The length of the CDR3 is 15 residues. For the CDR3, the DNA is TGTGCCAGCAGGGCAGGGATGAATATGAACACTGAAGCTTTCTTT. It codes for CASRAGMNMNTEAFF.

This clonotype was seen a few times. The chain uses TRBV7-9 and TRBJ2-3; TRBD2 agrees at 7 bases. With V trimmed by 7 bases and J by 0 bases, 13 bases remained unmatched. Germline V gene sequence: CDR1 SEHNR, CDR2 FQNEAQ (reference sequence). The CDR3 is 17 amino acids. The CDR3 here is CASNRGSGAPSTDTQYF. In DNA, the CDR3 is TGTGCCAGCAATAGAGGCAGCGGGGCCCCAAGCACAGATACGCAGTATTTT.

CDR3 sequence reads: CSVGGQNTEAFF. CDR3 DNA: TGCAGCGTTGGTGGACAGAACACTGAAGCTTTCTTT. This chain links TRBV29-1 with TRBJ1-1; tentatively, D is TRBD1 (5 bases). V lost 4 bases and J 1 base, leaving 7 bases between the germline ends. Germline assignment: CDR1 SQVTM and CDR2 ANQGSEA. The CDR3 length is 12 residues.